This entry lists 15 T cell receptor beta chains sequenced from one sample in a study of regulatory T cells in long-lasting Graves disease. The sample's time point: newly diagnosed GD, antithyroid drugs for less than 3 months. TCR sequences were obtained from RNA taken from PBMCs. Arm-PCR of CDR3 regions and iRepertoire HTBI primers were the basis on which TCR beta libraries were built. TCRdb redid the calling of the multiplex PCR reads with MiXCR, one entry per CDR3 protein. The table lists a few hundred thousand distinct CDR3 sequences, roughly 15% of them singletons. This sample also appeared in a second study, on T cells in Graves' hyperthyroidism and ophthalmopathy.

Source: peripheral blood mononuclear cells (PBMCs), taken at new diagnosis, from a patient treated with antithyroid drugs. The receptors stem from a woman between 18 and 29 years old with Graves disease.

This clonotype was seen a few times. V and J are TRBV28 and TRBJ2-7; D ambiguous. V was pared by 1 base and J by 5 bases, with 21 bases between. This CDR3 spans 17 amino acids. The germline CDR1 and CDR2 sequences are MDHEN and SYDVKM. The CDR3 here is CASSLSLPPHGHDEQYF. The CDR3 region has the DNA TGTGCCAGCAGTTTATCGTTACCACCCCACGGCCACGACGAGCAGTACTTC.

This clonotype came up many times. The chain carries TRBV7-8 and TRBJ2-1; weak D call: TRBD2 (5 bases). The germline V gene has CDR1 SGHVS and CDR2 FQNEAQ. V was clipped by 2 bases and J by 10 bases, with 12 bases between them. CDR3 length: 13 amino acids. Written as DNA, the CDR3 is TGTGCCAGCAGCTTAAGCGGCAAGATCGAGCAGTTCTTC. Translating gives CASSLSGKIEQFF.

Many counts were recorded for this clonotype. The chain couples TRBV28 to TRBJ2-7, with D unresolved. The germline V and J ends were trimmed by 5 bases and 6 bases, with 8 bases remaining between them. The germline CDR1 and CDR2 sequences are MDHEN and SYDVKM. This CDR3 has 11 residues. Written as DNA, the CDR3 is TGTGCCAGCAGTCCTATGGGCGAGCAGTACTTC. Its translation: CASSPMGEQYF.

CDR3 DNA sequence: TGTGCCAGCAGCACCAGGCGGGCAGGGGGCTATGGCTACACCTTC. Its translation is CASSTRRAGGYGYTF. V and J are TRBV9 and TRBJ1-2; 7 nucleotides line up with TRBD1. Per the germline V gene, CDR1 is SGDLS and CDR2 is YYNGEE. Unmatched junction bases numbered 10, after V lost 4 bases and J lost 4 bases. CDR3 size: 15 residues.

The sample holds a few counts of this clonotype. The rearrangement joins TRBV7-9 to TRBJ2-7, with 9 nucleotides matching TRBD1. J gave up 0 bases and V 1 base, and 1 base lay outside the gene matches. Germline values: CDR1 SEHNR, CDR2 FQNEAQ (reference sequence). The CDR3 is 15 amino acids. This CDR3 reads CASSLGDRVSYEQYF. The CDR3 nucleotides read TGTGCCAGCAGCTTAGGGGACAGGGTCTCCTACGAGCAGTACTTC.

This clonotype came up many times. An end of the junction differs from the germline gene, which may be a read error. The genes are TRBV28 and TRBJ2-5; weak D call: TRBD2 (5 bases). CDR3 length: 14 residues. Germline V gene data show CDR1 as MDHEN and CDR2 as SYDVKM. CDR3 amino acids: CASSARTGRETQYF. The CDR3 DNA sequence: TGTGCCAGCAGTGCACGGACTGGAAGAGAGACCCAATACTTC.

This clonotype was detected a few times. This chain joins TRBV2 and TRBJ2-1; 7 positions agree with TRBD1. Germline CDR1 reads SNHLY; CDR2 reads FYNNEI. The junction had 11 bases not matched to a gene; V was cut back by 4 bases and J by 2 bases. The CDR3 sequence is 17 residues long. In DNA form, the CDR3 reads TGTGCCAGCAGTGGGGACAGTTCACCCCCTCCCTACAATGAGCAGTTCTTC. Translation: CASSGDSSPPPYNEQFF.

V is TRBV7-9 and J is TRBJ2-7; the D gene is possibly TRBD1 (6 bases). Per germline, CDR1 SEHNR and CDR2 FQNEAQ (reference sequence). The CDR3 contains 15 residues. V lost 5 bases and J lost 2, with 16 bases in between. Written as DNA, the CDR3 is TGTGCCAGCAGCGCGCATCAGGGGTCCCCCTACGAGCAGTACTTC. Its translation: CASSAHQGSPYEQYF.

The V gene is TRBV24-1, the J gene TRBJ2-1, with TRBD2 matching over 10 bases. The J segment lost 13 bases and the V segment lost 3 bases, leaving 5 bases of the junction unmatched. CDR1 and CDR2 (germline): KGHDR, SFDVKD. The CDR3 totals 13 residues. CDR3 DNA sequence: TGTGCCACCAGTGATGGGACTAGCGTAGAACAGTTCTTC. This encodes CATSDGTSVEQFF.

Notes on this clonotype: Germline is not matched at one junction end, which may reflect a read error. The chain employs TRBV2 and TRBJ2-1; D unclear. The V gene's germline CDR1 is SNHLY and CDR2 FYNNEI. The CDR3 has 13 amino acids. The DNA of the CDR3 is TGTGCCAGCAGTGAAACCCCCGTAGGAGAGCAGTCCTTC. This translates into CASSETPVGEQSF.

This clonotype was seen more than once but under ten times. This rearrangement joins TRBV28 to TRBJ2-1; 12 nucleotides match TRBD2. The CDR3 totals 17 residues. Germline V gives CDR1 MDHEN, CDR2 SYDVKM. Unmatched junction bases numbered 10, after V lost 6 bases and J lost 4 bases. In nucleotides, the CDR3 is TGTGCCAGCAGCCCCCCAGGGCTAGCGGGAGGGTACAATGAGCAGTTCTTC. Protein: CASSPPGLAGGYNEQFF.

J is TRBJ1-1 and V is TRBV28, with TRBD1 as a possible D gene (5 bases). V lost 4 bases and J lost 1, with 10 bases in between. The CDR3 has 14 amino acids. Germline CDR1 and CDR2: MDHEN and SYDVKM. The CDR3 region has the DNA TGTGCCAGCAGTTCGGGAGGGACGAACACTGAAGCTTTCTTT. This sequence encodes CASSSGGTNTEAFF.

This clonotype was observed many times. This rearrangement joins TRBV7-9 to TRBJ2-1; D may be TRBD2 (6 bases). CDR1 SEHNR and CDR2 FQNEAQ come from the germline V gene (reference sequence). Between the trimmed V and J ends, which lost 5 bases and 0 bases, there was a span of 14 bases. This CDR3 region has 16 residues. The CDR3 is CASSRAISGSYNEQFF. The CDR3 coding sequence is TGTGCCAGCAGCCGAGCGATTAGCGGCTCCTACAATGAGCAGTTCTTC.

The sample holds many counts of this clonotype. The V gene is TRBV7-9, the J gene TRBJ2-1; no definite D call. The CDR3 spans 12 residues. With 5 bases removed from V and 6 bases from J, the gap between germline ends came to 8 bases. Per the germline V gene, CDR1 is SEHNR and CDR2 is FQNEAQ (reference sequence). CDR3: CASSPYINEQFF. In nucleotides, the CDR3 is TGTGCCAGCAGCCCCTACATCAATGAGCAGTTCTTC.

This clonotype was seen a few times. V gene TRBV7-9 combines with J gene TRBJ2-1, with 11 bases identical to TRBD2. The germline gives CDR1 SEHNR, CDR2 FQNEAQ (reference sequence). Germline trimming cut 5 bases from V and 15 bases from J; bases unmatched to any gene: 18. The CDR3 runs 16 residues. CDR3 coding DNA: TGTGCCAGCAGCCCAAGACTAGCGGGACTCTCCCTGGATTGGTTCTTC. The encoded protein is CASSPRLAGLSLDWFF.